Each of the 19 T cell receptor beta chains below was sequenced from the same sample in a study of T cells in Graves' hyperthyroidism and ophthalmopathy. Using RNA transcripts as the source, TCR beta CDR3 regions were amplified. The HTBI primer set drove a first-round RT-PCR of the TCR CDR3. TCRdb re-derived calls from the multiplex PCR reads in MiXCR, one entry per CDR3 protein. The table lists under 250,000 distinct CDR3 sequences, over 20% of them singletons, with around 32% in the top ten. Specimen: blood. These receptors originate from a woman aged 40 to 50 with Graves' ophthalmopathy.

This clonotype was seen at least ten times. The chain joins TRBV12-3 or TRBV12-4 to TRBJ1-1; 7 bases are a match to TRBD1. This CDR3 contains 17 residues. V gave up 8 bases and J gave up 0 bases; unmatched junction bases: 15. CDR3: CASRPPGTGAVNTEAFF. CDR3 DNA sequence: TGTGCCAGCCGCCCCCCCGGCACAGGGGCGGTGAACACTGAAGCTTTCTTT.

This clonotype has at least ten counts. This chain uses TRBV6-5 with TRBJ1-1; a weak D match, TRBD1 (6 bases). Germline assignment: CDR1 MNHEY and CDR2 SVGAGI. The V end lost 4 bases, the J end lost 1 base, and 13 bases lay between the germline ends. The CDR3 spans 15 residues. The CDR3 DNA is TGTGCCAGCAGTTGGGGAGACAGGCAGAACACTGAAGCTTTCTTT. Residues: CASSWGDRQNTEAFF.

This clonotype appeared once. The gene calls are TRBV6-1 and TRBJ1-2; 7 bases align to TRBD1. CDR1 and CDR2 (germline): MNHNS, SASEGT. J lost 5 bases, V lost 6 bases, and 9 bases had no gene match. The CDR3 runs 14 residues. Here the CDR3 reads CASRTSGQRYGYTF. The CDR3 DNA is TGTGCCAGCAGAACATCGGGACAGCGATATGGCTACACCTTC.

In this sample, this clonotype turned up many times. A much larger clonotype is one base distant, so this may be a read error. The V call is TRBV5-1, the J call TRBJ2-5; the match to TRBD1 covers 8 bases. The CDR3 has 16 amino acids. The germline V gene encodes CDR1 SGHRS and CDR2 YFSETQ. The CDR3, as DNA: TGCGCCAGCAACTTGGGAGTCGGACAGGGACAAGAGACCCAGTACTTC. The encoded protein is CASNLGVGQGQETQYF.

There are many counts of this clonotype. This chain's CDR3 is CASSYSSGALTEAFF. CDR3 in DNA: TGTGCCAGCAGTTACTCGTCGGGGGCACTCACTGAAGCTTTCTTT. The V call is TRBV6-5, the J call TRBJ1-1, with D maybe TRBD1 (6 bases). V gave up 0 bases and J gave up 4 bases, with 12 bases separating them. In germline, CDR1 is MNHEY, CDR2 SVGAGI. There are 15 residues in the CDR3.

The chain joins TRBV11-2 to TRBJ2-5; tentatively, D is TRBD2 (6 bases). The CDR3 runs to 14 residues. Per germline, CDR1 SGHAT and CDR2 FQNNGV. V shed 3 bases and J shed 4 bases, with 12 bases lying between them. CDR3: CASSFAGRGETQYF. As DNA, the CDR3 is TGTGCCAGCAGCTTTGCGGGACGGGGAGAGACCCAGTACTTC.

This clonotype was found many times. The rearrangement links TRBV20-1 to TRBJ2-7, with D perhaps matching TRBD2 (5 bases). The ends were cut back, 1 base at V and 5 bases at J, with 15 bases in the middle. The germline V gene encodes CDR1 DFQATT and CDR2 SNEGSKA (reference sequence). The CDR3 has 14 amino acids. In DNA form, the CDR3 reads TGCAGTGCTAGAGGGCCTCTAGCAAGCAACGAGCAGTACTTC. This encodes CSARGPLASNEQYF.

The table lists this clonotype with many counts. The J gene is TRBJ1-5, the V gene TRBV15; the match to TRBD1 covers 9 bases. Per the germline V gene, CDR1 is LNHNV and CDR2 is YYDKDF (reference sequence). The CDR3 runs to 15 residues. Trimming cost V 5 bases and J 4 bases; bases outside gene matches: 6. CDR3 coding DNA: TGTGCCACCAGCTTAGGGACAGGGATTAATCAGCCCCAGCATTTT. It encodes CATSLGTGINQPQHF. Based on the CDR3 plus reference TRBV15 and TRBJ1-5, the full variable domain is DAMVIQNPRYQVTQFGKPVTLSCSQTLNHNVMYWYQQKSSQAPKLLFHYYDKDFNNEADTPDNFQSRRPNTSFCFLDIRSPGLGDTAMYLCATSLGTGINQPQHFGDGTRLSIL.

This clonotype showed up many times. The genes are TRBV11-1 and TRBJ2-5; D gene unclear. Germline V gene lookup returns CDR1 SGHAT and CDR2 FQDESV (reference sequence). The V and J ends lost 0 bases and 5 bases respectively, with 7 bases between them. The CDR3 is 13 residues long. DNA for the CDR3: TGTGCCAGCAGCTTAGCGCATGGTGAGACCCAGTACTTC. It is translated as CASSLAHGETQYF. The complete variable domain, with remaining parts taken from reference TRBV11-1 and TRBJ2-5, reads EAEVAQSPRYKITEKSQAVAFWCDPISGHATLYWYRQILGQGPELLVQFQDESVVDDSQLPKDRFSAERLKGVDSTLKIQPAELGDSAMYLCASSLAHGETQYFGPGTRLLVL.

This clonotype showed up many times. CDR3 loop: CASRPDNQETQYF. The CDR3 nucleotides read TGTGCCAGCAGACCCGACAACCAAGAGACCCAGTACTTC. V usage is TRBV27 and J usage is TRBJ2-5, with no clear D. This CDR3 comprises 13 residues. The V end lost 6 bases, the J end lost 0 bases, and 8 bases lay between the germline ends. Germline CDR1 is MNHEY and CDR2 is SMNVEV (reference sequence).

In this sample, this clonotype turned up many times. This chain uses TRBV6-5 with TRBJ2-6; D call uncertain. V lost 2 bases to trimming and J lost 0 bases, with 5 bases between them. The CDR3 extends over 15 amino acids. Germline CDR1 MNHEY, CDR2 SVGAGI. CDR3 bases: TGTGCCAGCAGTTACCGGAGCTCTGGGGCCAACGTCCTGACTTTC. Translating gives CASSYRSSGANVLTF.

This clonotype was detected ten times or more. The chain is built from TRBV20-1 and TRBJ1-2; tentative D call: TRBD1 (5 bases). V was pared by 2 bases and J by 0 bases, with 13 bases between. The CDR3 has 15 amino acids. Germline lookup yields CDR1 DFQATT and CDR2 SNEGSKA (reference sequence). The DNA of the CDR3 is TGCAGTGCTAGATTACTGACAGAAGCTAACTATGGCTACACCTTC. As protein: CSARLLTEANYGYTF.

This clonotype was recorded at least ten times. The V gene is TRBV2, the J gene TRBJ2-2; 12 nucleotides line up with TRBD2. The CDR3 contains 16 residues. The V gene's germline CDR1 is SNHLY and CDR2 FYNNEI. Trimming removed 6 bases from V and 2 bases from J; junction bases left unmatched: 4. CDR3 in amino acids: CASRELAGGNTGELFF. Here the CDR3 DNA reads TGTGCCAGCAGAGAACTAGCGGGAGGTAACACCGGGGAGCTGTTTTTT.

The rearrangement uses TRBV28 and TRBJ2-1; 7 bases line up with TRBD1. Trimming at V came to 6 bases and at J to 8 bases, leaving 4 bases not matched to a gene. This CDR3 has 12 residues. Germline CDR1 and CDR2: MDHEN and SYDVKM. Written as DNA, the CDR3 is TGTGCCAGCAGCGACAGGGTCGATGAGCAGTTCTTC. Its protein product is CASSDRVDEQFF. Full variable domain (remainder filled in from reference TRBV28 and TRBJ2-1): DVKVTQSSRYLVKRTGEKVFLECVQDMDHENMFWYRQDPGLGLRLIYFSYDVKMKEKGDIPEGYSVSREKKERFSLILESASTNQTSMYLCASSDRVDEQFFGPGTRLTVL.

The chain recombines TRBV11-2 with TRBJ2-2, with 8 bases fitting TRBD1. After removal of 8 bases from V and 0 bases from J, the junction contained 8 bases not matched to a gene. Germline V gene data show CDR1 as SGHAT and CDR2 as FQNNGV. This CDR3 comprises 16 residues. CDR3 in DNA: TGTGCCAGCTCAGTGTACAGGGGGTCGAACACCGGGGAGCTGTTTTTT. Residues: CASSVYRGSNTGELFF.

Here the CDR3 DNA reads TGTGCCAGCAGTTTATTACAGGATAGCAATCAGCCCCAGCATTTT. It specifies CASSLLQDSNQPQHF. This chain uses TRBV28 with TRBJ1-5, with TRBD1 as a possible D gene (5 bases). The length of the CDR3 is 15 residues. Germline values: CDR1 MDHEN, CDR2 SYDVKM. Trimming stripped 1 base from V and 0 bases from J, with 7 bases between.

At least ten counts were recorded for this clonotype. The rearrangement links TRBV7-2 to TRBJ2-5; 12 bases line up with TRBD2. V lost 6 bases to trimming and J lost 4 bases; unmatched junction nucleotides: 6. Per germline, CDR1 SGHTA and CDR2 FQGNSA. The CDR3 covers 15 residues. As DNA, the CDR3 is TGTGCCAGCAGTAATATACTAGCGGGAGGAGAGACCCAGTACTTC. It is translated as CASSNILAGGETQYF.

The rearrangement links TRBV6-1 to TRBJ1-1; 7 bases fit TRBD1. The V and J ends lost 6 bases and 0 bases, in that order; junction bases with no gene match: 7. Germline values: CDR1 MNHNS, CDR2 SASEGT. The CDR3 loop spans 15 amino acids. In nucleotides, the CDR3 is TGTGCCAGCAGGGAGCCAGGGGGAGTGAACACTGAAGCTTTCTTT. This codes for CASREPGGVNTEAFF.

This clonotype was counted many times. The rearrangement uses TRBV19 and TRBJ1-5; D remains unclear. Trimming cost V 5 bases and J 3 bases, with 11 bases left between them. The CDR3 length is 14 residues. Germline assignment: CDR1 LNHDA and CDR2 SQIVND (reference sequence). CDR3 sequence reads: CASSLAGLNQPQHF. The CDR3 nucleotides read TGTGCCAGTAGTCTCGCAGGCCTCAATCAGCCCCAGCATTTT.